This is a list of T cell receptor beta chains from one sample in a study of cytomegalovirus exposure and HLA in healthy donors. Assay used: immunoSEQ multiplex PCR; TCRdb lists only in-frame clones, some missing. The sample shows 100,000 to 150,000 clones, 60% to 80% of them seen only once. Sequenced sample: PBMCs. These receptors all stem from a male donor in good health and CMV-seronegative. The CDR3 runs from the conserved cysteine through the conserved F or W. The order of the fields is V gene, clone size, J gene, D gene, CDR3 protein. The D gene is left open where the match is weak. The size field is filled for only some rows; it gives once, few, many or a size class.

TRBV6-6	.	TRBJ1-1	TRBD1	CASSSRGRGTEAFF
TRBV19	.	TRBJ2-1	TRBD2	CASSIDWWGLAVSNEQFF
TRBV5-1	.	TRBJ2-5	.	CASSFDRGGEQYF
TRBV6-6	.	TRBJ1-1	.	CASSSLRTGNTEAFF
TRBV27	few	TRBJ2-1	.	CASHGGPRDEQFF
TRBV4-3	.	TRBJ1-1	TRBD1	CASSQDGTENTEAFF
TRBV23-1	once	TRBJ1-2	.	CASRLLLAGARGYTF
TRBV19	once	.	TRBD1	CASSSRDRGVEQYF
TRBV6-6	once	TRBJ1-1	.	CASSQTQTGNTEAFF
TRBV7-2	.	TRBJ2-7	TRBD1	CASSPTGTGGREQYF
TRBV6-6	.	TRBJ1-3	.	CASSSQGSGNTIYF
TRBV6-1	.	TRBJ1-1	.	CASSLHVGGTEAFF
TRBV28	.	TRBJ2-2	.	CASREQGSTGELFF
TRBV5-4	.	TRBJ1-5	.	CAMGSGAGGNQPQHF
TRBV7-2	.	TRBJ2-2	TRBD2	CASSQGLAGATGELFF
TRBV30	.	TRBJ1-6	.	CACTTGSNSPLHF
TRBV7-7	.	TRBJ1-5	.	CASSLDLFQPQHF
TRBV5-1	.	TRBJ2-7	TRBD1	CASSPDREGAKQYF
TRBV27	.	TRBJ2-7	TRBD2	CASRVAGRTYEQYF
TRBV5-4	few	TRBJ2-7	.	CASSLKAGVDEQYF
TRBV7-2	.	TRBJ2-3	TRBD2	CASSHPGLAGGQGDTQYF
TRBV9	.	TRBJ2-5	TRBD1	CACTDRTGERRETQYF
TRBV4-3	.	TRBJ2-4	TRBD1	CASSQDTGGNIQYF
TRBV6-1	.	TRBJ2-1	TRBD2	CASRKASGGINEQFF
TRBV27	few	TRBJ2-1	.	CASSLNFFSYNEQFF
TRBV28	.	TRBJ2-7	.	CASSRTDSSYEQYF
TRBV4-2	few	TRBJ2-3	.	CASSQVTRTDTQYF
TRBV5-4	once	TRBJ1-2	TRBD1	CASSRPGQGNGYTF
TRBV4-3	.	TRBJ2-3	TRBD2	CASSKSLAGEGDTQYF
TRBV7-3	.	TRBJ1-3	TRBD1	CASSQTGGSGNTIYF
TRBV7-7	.	TRBJ1-3	.	CASSFDRQGTIYF
TRBV4-2	few	TRBJ2-1	TRBD2	CASSRVLGTSGSNEQFF
TRBV15	.	TRBJ1-4	TRBD1	CATSSQRQGAGEKLFF
TRBV4-3	.	TRBJ2-3	TRBD2	CASSQEGRGGPTDTQYF
TRBV27	.	TRBJ2-7	TRBD2	CASSLGGRMGPEQYF
TRBV28	few	TRBJ1-5	TRBD1	CASSSASGTGGNQPQHF
TRBV9	once	TRBJ1-5	.	CASSVGRKNSNQPQHF
TRBV19	.	TRBJ1-5	.	CASSIYPQSGNQPQHF
TRBV7-2	.	TRBJ1-5	.	CASSLGFDRSNQPQHF
TRBV28	once	TRBJ2-5	.	CASSGGGSSETQYF
TRBV9	.	TRBJ1-2	.	CASSPPTGIGYTF
TRBV9	.	TRBJ2-5	TRBD2	CASSVDGAGEETQYF
TRBV21-1	.	TRBJ1-3	.	CASLGQGSAGNTIYF
TRBV28	.	TRBJ2-5	TRBD1	CASSSDRGPRETQYF
TRBV7-2	few	TRBJ2-2	TRBD2	CASSLVRLAASYAGELFF
TRBV10-2	few	TRBJ2-7	.	CASSGSGGAREQYF
TRBV6-1	once	TRBJ1-4	.	CASSVPRPTGGNEKLFF
TRBV18	.	TRBJ1-1	TRBD1	CASSPGTGEITEAFF